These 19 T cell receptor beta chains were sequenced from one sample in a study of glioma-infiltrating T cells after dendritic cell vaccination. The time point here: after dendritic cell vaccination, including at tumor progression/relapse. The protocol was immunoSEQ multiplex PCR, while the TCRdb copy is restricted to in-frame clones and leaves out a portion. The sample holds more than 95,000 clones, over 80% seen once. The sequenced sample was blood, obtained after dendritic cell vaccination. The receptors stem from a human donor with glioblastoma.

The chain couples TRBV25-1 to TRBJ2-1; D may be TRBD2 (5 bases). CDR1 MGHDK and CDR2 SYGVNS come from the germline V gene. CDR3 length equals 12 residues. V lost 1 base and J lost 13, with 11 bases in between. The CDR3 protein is CASSEFGVAQFF. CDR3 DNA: TGTGCCAGCAGTGAATTCGGGGTTGCACAGTTCTTC.

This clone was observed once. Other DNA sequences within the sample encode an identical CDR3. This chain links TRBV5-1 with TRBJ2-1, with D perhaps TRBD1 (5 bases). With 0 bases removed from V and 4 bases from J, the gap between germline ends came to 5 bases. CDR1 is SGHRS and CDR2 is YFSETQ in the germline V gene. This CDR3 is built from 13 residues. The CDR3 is CASSLGQYNEQFF. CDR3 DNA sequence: TGCGCCAGCAGCTTGGGACAGTACAATGAGCAGTTCTTC. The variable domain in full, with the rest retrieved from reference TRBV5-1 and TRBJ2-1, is KAGVTQTPRYLIKTRGQQVTLSCSPISGHRSVSWYQQTPGQGLQFLFEYFSETQRNKGNFPGRFSGRQFSNSRSEMNVSTLELGDSALYLCASSLGQYNEQFFGPGTRLTVL.

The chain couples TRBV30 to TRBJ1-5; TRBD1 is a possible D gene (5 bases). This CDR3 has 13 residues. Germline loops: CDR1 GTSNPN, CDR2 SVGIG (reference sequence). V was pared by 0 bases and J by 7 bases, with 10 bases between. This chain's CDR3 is CAWSVGEVQPQHF. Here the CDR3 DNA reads TGTGCCTGGAGTGTAGGGGAGGTCCAGCCCCAGCATTTT.

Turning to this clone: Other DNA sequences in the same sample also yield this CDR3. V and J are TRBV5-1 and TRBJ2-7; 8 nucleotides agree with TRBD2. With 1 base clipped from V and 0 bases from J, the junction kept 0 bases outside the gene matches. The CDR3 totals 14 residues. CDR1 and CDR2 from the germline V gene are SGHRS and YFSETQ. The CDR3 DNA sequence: TGCGCCAGCAGCTTGAGCGGGAGCTCCTACGAGCAGTACTTC. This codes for CASSLSGSSYEQYF.

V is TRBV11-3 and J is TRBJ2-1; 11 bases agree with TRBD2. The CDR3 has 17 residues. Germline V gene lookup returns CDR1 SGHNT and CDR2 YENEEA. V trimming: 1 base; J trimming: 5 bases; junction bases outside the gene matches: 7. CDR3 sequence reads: CASSLVSLAGGNNEQFF. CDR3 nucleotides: TGTGCCAGCAGCTTAGTATCCCTAGCGGGGGGTAACAATGAGCAGTTCTTC.

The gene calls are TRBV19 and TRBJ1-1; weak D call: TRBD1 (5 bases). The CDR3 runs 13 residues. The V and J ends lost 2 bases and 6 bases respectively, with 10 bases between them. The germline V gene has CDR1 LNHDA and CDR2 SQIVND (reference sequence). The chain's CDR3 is CASSIRTSPEAFF. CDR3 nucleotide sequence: TGTGCCAGTAGTATAAGGACATCTCCTGAAGCTTTCTTT.

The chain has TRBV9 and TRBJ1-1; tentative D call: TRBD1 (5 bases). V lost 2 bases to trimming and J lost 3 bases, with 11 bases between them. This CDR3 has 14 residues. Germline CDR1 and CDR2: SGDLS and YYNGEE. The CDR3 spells CASSVSQDYTEAFF. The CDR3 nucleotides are TGTGCCAGCAGCGTTTCACAGGATTACACTGAAGCTTTCTTT.

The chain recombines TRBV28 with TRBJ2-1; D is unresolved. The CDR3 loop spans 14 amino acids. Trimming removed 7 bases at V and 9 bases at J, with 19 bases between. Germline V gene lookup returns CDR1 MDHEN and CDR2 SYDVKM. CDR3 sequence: CASTSSVGVGEQFF. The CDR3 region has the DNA TGTGCCAGCACCTCCTCAGTTGGAGTGGGTGAGCAGTTCTTC.

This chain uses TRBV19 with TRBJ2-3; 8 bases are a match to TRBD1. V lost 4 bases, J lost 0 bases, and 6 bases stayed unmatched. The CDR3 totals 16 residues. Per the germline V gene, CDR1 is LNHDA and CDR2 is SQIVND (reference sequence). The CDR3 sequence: CASSKQGGSSTDTQYF. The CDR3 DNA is TGTGCCAGTAGTAAACAGGGGGGATCTAGCACAGATACGCAGTATTTT.

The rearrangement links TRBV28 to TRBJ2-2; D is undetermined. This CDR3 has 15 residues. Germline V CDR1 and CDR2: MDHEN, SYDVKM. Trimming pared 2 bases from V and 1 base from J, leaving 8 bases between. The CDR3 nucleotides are TGTGCCAGCAGTTTAAGACTCTTGAACACCGGGGAGCTGTTTTTT. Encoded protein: CASSLRLLNTGELFF.

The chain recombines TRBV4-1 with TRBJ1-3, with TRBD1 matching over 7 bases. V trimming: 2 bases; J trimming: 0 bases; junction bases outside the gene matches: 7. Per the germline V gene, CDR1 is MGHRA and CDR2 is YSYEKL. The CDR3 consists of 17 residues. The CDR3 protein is CASSQPGQANSGNTIYF. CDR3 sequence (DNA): TGCGCCAGCAGCCAACCCGGACAGGCGAACTCTGGAAACACCATATATTTT.

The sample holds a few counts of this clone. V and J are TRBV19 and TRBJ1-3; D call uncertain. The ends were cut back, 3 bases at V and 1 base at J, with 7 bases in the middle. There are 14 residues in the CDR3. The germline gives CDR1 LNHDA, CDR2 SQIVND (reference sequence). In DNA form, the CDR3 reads TGTGCCAGTAGTATTCAGGATTCTGGAAACACCATATATTTT. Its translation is CASSIQDSGNTIYF.

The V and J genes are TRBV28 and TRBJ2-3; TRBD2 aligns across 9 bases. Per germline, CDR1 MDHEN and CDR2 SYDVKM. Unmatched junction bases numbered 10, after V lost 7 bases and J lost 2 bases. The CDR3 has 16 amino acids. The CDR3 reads CASNQDRLAATDTQYF. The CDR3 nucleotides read TGTGCCAGCAACCAAGACAGACTAGCGGCCACAGATACGCAGTATTTT. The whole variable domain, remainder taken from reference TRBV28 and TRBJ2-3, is DVKVTQSSRYLVKRTGEKVFLECVQDMDHENMFWYRQDPGLGLRLIYFSYDVKMKEKGDIPEGYSVSREKKERFSLILESASTNQTSMYLCASNQDRLAATDTQYFGPGTRLTVL.

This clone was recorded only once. CDR3 nucleotide sequence: TGCGCCAGCAGCCCTAGCACCGGTACCACAGATACGCAGTATTTT. Translating gives CASSPSTGTTDTQYF. This rearrangement joins TRBV5-1 to TRBJ2-3; the D gene is possibly TRBD2 (5 bases). V was clipped by 4 bases and J by 2 bases, with 14 bases between them. CDR1 SGHRS and CDR2 YFSETQ come from the germline V gene. The CDR3 has 15 amino acids.

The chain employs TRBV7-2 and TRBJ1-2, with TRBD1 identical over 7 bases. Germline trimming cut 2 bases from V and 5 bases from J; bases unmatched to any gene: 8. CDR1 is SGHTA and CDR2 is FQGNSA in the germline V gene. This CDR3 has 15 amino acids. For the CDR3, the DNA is TGTGCCAGCAGCTTACCCCCGACAGGGTTTTATGGCTACACCTTC. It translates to CASSLPPTGFYGYTF.

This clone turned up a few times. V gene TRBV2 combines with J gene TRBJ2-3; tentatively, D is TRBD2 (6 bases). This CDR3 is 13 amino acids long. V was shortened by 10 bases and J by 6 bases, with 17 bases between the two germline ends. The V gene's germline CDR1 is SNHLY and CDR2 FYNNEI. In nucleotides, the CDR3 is TGTGCCACCCGGGAGCCCCCGGCCGATACGCAGTATTTT. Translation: CATREPPADTQYF. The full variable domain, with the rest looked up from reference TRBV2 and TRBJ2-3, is EPEVTQTPSHQVTQMGQEVILRCVPISNHLYFYWYRQILGQKVEFLVSFYNNEISEKSEIFDDQFSVERPDGSNFTLKIRSTKLEDSAMYFCATREPPADTQYFGPGTRLTVL.

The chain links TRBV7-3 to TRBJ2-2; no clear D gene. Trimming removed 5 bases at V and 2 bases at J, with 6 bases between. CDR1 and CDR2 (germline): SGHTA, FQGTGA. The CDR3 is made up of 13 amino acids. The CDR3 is CASSEPNTGELFF. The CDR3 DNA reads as TGTGCCAGCAGCGAGCCAAACACCGGGGAGCTGTTTTTT.

This CDR3 is CASSPSSHNQPQHF. The CDR3 DNA reads as TGTGCCAGCTCACCATCGAGTCACAATCAGCCCCAGCATTTT. The chain couples TRBV18 to TRBJ1-5; D gene unclear. The V gene's germline CDR1 is KGHSH and CDR2 LQKENI. The CDR3 sequence is 14 residues long. V lost 2 bases and J 3 bases, leaving 8 bases between the germline ends.

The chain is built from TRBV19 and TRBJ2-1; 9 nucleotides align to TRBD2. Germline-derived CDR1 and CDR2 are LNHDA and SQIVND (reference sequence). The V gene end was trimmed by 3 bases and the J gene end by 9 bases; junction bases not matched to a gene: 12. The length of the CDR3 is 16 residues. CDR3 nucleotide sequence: TGTGCCAGTAGTATTTTCGGCGGGAGGGCCTTATTTGAGCAGTTCTTC. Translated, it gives CASSIFGGRALFEQFF.